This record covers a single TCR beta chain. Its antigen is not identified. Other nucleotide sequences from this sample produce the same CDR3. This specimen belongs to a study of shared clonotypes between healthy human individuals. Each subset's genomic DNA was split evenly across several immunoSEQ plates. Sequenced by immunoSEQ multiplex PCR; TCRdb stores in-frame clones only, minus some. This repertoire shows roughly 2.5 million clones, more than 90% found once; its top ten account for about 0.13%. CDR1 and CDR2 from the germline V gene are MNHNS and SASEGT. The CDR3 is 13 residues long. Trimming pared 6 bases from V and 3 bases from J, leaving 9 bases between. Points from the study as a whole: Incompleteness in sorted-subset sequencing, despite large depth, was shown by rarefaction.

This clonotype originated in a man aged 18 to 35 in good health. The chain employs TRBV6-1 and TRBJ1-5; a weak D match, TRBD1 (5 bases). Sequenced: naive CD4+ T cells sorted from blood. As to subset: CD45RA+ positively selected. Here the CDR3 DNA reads TGTGCCAGCAGGCAGGGTTACAATCAGCCCCAGCATTTT. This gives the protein CASRQGYNQPQHF.